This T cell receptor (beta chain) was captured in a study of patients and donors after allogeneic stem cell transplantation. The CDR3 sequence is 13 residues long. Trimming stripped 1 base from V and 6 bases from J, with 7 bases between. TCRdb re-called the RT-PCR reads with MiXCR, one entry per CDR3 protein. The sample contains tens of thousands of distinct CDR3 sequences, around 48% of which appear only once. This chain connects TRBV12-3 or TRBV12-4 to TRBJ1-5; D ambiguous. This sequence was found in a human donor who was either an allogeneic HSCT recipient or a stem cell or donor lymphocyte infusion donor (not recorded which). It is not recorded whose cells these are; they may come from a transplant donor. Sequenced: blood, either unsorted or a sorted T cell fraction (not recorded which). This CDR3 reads CASSLVGPQPQHF. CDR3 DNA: TGTGCCAGCAGTTTAGTCGGCCCTCAGCCCCAGCATTTT.